The 29 T cell receptor beta chains listed next were all sequenced from one sample in a study of blood T cell repertoires in COVID-19. Here immunoSEQ multiplex PCR was the method, and the copy in TCRdb shows in-frame clones only, minus some. The profile covers more than 150,000 clones, with approximately 78% appearing a single time and around a sixth taken by the ten largest. What was sequenced was PBMCs or T cells enriched from blood (not recorded which). These receptors all come from a woman in her forties or fifties who had recovered from COVID-19.

The chain employs TRBV30 and TRBJ2-7; 9 bases fit TRBD1. Trimming cost V 5 bases and J 5 bases; bases outside gene matches: 7. Germline V CDR1 and CDR2: GTSNPN, SVGIG (reference sequence). The CDR3 contains 13 residues. CDR3 in DNA: TGTGCCTGGGGGACAGGGCCTCGCCACGAGCAGTACTTC. Translated, it gives CAWGTGPRHEQYF. Supplemented by reference TRBV30 and TRBJ2-7, the full variable domain reads SQTIHQWPATLVQPVGSPLSLECTVEGTSNPNLYWYRQAAGRGLQLLFYSVGIGQISSEVPQNLSASRPQDRQFILSSKKLLLSDSGFYLCAWGTGPRHEQYFGPGTRLTVT.

The sample holds one count of this clone. V gene TRBV4-2 combines with J gene TRBJ2-1; TRBD2 matches 7 bases. Germline V gene lookup returns CDR1 LGHNA and CDR2 YNFKEQ. The CDR3 is made up of 18 amino acids. Trimming at V came to 0 bases and at J to 2 bases, leaving 10 bases not matched to a gene. The CDR3: CASSQDTESGETYNEQFF. CDR3 sequence (DNA): TGTGCCAGCAGCCAAGATACGGAAAGCGGGGAAACCTACAATGAGCAGTTCTTC.

The chain has TRBV14 and TRBJ1-6; TRBD1 matches at 8 bases. Germline trimming cut 3 bases from V and 3 bases from J; bases unmatched to any gene: 7. The CDR3 has 17 amino acids. Germline values: CDR1 SGHDN, CDR2 FVKESK. The CDR3 DNA sequence: TGTGCCAGCAGCCACGCCGGGACAGGACTCTATAATTCACCCCTCCACTTT. Amino acids: CASSHAGTGLYNSPLHF. Full variable domain (outside the CDR3, taken from reference TRBV14 and TRBJ1-6): EAGVTQFPSHSVIEKGQTVTLRCDPISGHDNLYWYRRVMGKEIKFLLHFVKESKQDESGMPNNRFLAERTGGTYSTLKVQPAELEDSGVYFCASSHAGTGLYNSPLHFGNGTRLTVT.

J is TRBJ2-1 and V is TRBV7-5; the table assigns TRBD1, which was not confirmed against the DNA. TRBV7-5 is designated a pseudogene. The CDR3 loop spans 16 amino acids. CDR3 in DNA: TGTGTCAGAAGCCCGTGGACAGGGAGCTCCTACAATGAGCAGTTCTTC. Amino acid sequence: CVRSPWTGSSYNEQFF.

The chain uses TRBV7-9 and TRBJ1-5, with 8 bases matching TRBD1. Germline V gene sequence: CDR1 SEHNR, CDR2 FQNEAQ (reference sequence). Unmatched junction bases numbered 8, after V lost 6 bases and J lost 4 bases. The CDR3 runs 15 residues. This chain's CDR3 is CASSLSGQENQPQHF. Here the CDR3 DNA reads TGTGCCAGCAGTCTTTCGGGACAGGAGAATCAGCCCCAGCATTTT.

This chain uses TRBV18 with TRBJ1-4; tentatively, D is TRBD1 (5 bases). Germline-derived CDR1 and CDR2 are KGHSH and LQKENI. This CDR3 comprises 14 residues. Trimming cost V 3 bases and J 7 bases, with 12 bases left between them. The CDR3 DNA is TGTGCCAGCTCACCTTCCGGGGGTGGTGAAAAACTGTTTTTT. Amino acid sequence: CASSPSGGGEKLFF.

The chain joins TRBV15 to TRBJ2-5; weak D call: TRBD2 (5 bases). Germline-derived CDR1 and CDR2 are LNHNV and YYDKDF (reference sequence). The CDR3 has 11 residues. V was shortened by 8 bases and J by 7 bases, with 11 bases between the two germline ends. The CDR3 nucleotides read TGTGCCACCGGGGTTGGAGGGACCCAGTACTTC. This gives the protein CATGVGGTQYF.

The chain is built from TRBV18 and TRBJ1-1; tentatively, D is TRBD1 (5 bases). V was trimmed by 6 bases and J by 1 base, leaving 9 bases between them. The CDR3 has 13 amino acids. CDR1 is KGHSH and CDR2 is LQKENI in the germline V gene. CDR3 DNA sequence: TGTGCCAGCTCTTTCGGGGGGAACACTGAAGCTTTCTTT. Its translation is CASSFGGNTEAFF.

This chain connects TRBV3-1 (or the pseudogene TRBV3-2) to TRBJ2-7, with 9 positions matching TRBD2. CDR1 and CDR2 from the germline V gene are LGHDT and YNNKEL (reference sequence). Trimming removed 4 bases from V and 6 bases from J; junction bases left unmatched: 7. The CDR3 totals 14 residues. CDR3 sequence (DNA): TGTGCCAGCAGCCTAGCGGGAGCAAGGGTCGAGCAGTACTTC. Translated: CASSLAGARVEQYF.

This clone counts as medium-sized. The DNA for the CDR3 is TGTGCCAGCAGTGTCGGGGGGCAGACCGGGGAGCTGTTTTTT. It specifies CASSVGGQTGELFF. The chain recombines TRBV6-4 with TRBJ2-2; the D gene is possibly TRBD2 (7 bases). The V and J ends lost 4 bases and 5 bases respectively, with 11 bases between them. Germline V lookup: CDR1 MRHNA, CDR2 SNTAGT. The CDR3 extends over 14 amino acids.

The chain recombines TRBV19 with TRBJ2-1, with 8 nucleotides matching TRBD2. Per germline, CDR1 LNHDA and CDR2 SQIVND (reference sequence). Trimming at V came to 6 bases and at J to 0 bases, leaving 7 bases not matched to a gene. CDR3 length: 16 residues. The CDR3 spells CASRTSATSSYNEQFF. The CDR3 nucleotides are TGTGCCAGTAGGACTAGCGCAACCAGCTCCTACAATGAGCAGTTCTTC.

The chain uses TRBV12-5 and TRBJ2-5, with TRBD1 identical over 10 bases. The CDR3 length is 14 residues. Per germline, CDR1 LGHNT and CDR2 FRNRAP. V lost 5 bases, J lost 4 bases, and 4 bases stayed unmatched. Here the CDR3 reads CASGKGQGRETQYF. CDR3 sequence (DNA): TGTGCTAGTGGTAAGGGACAGGGGCGAGAGACCCAGTACTTC.

This chain uses TRBV27 with TRBJ1-6, with a weak D call TRBD1 (5 bases). Germline V lookup: CDR1 MNHEY, CDR2 SMNVEV (reference sequence). V lost 5 bases to trimming and J lost 8 bases, with 10 bases between them. This CDR3 comprises 13 residues. The CDR3 reads CASSSPGYSPLHF. The CDR3 DNA follows: TGTGCCAGCAGTAGTCCAGGGTATTCACCCCTCCACTTT.

The chain uses TRBV14 and TRBJ1-1; D possibly corresponds to TRBD1 (6 bases). V lost 0 bases, J lost 0 bases, and 8 bases lay in between. CDR1 and CDR2 (germline): SGHDN, FVKESK. This CDR3 is built from 15 residues. The CDR3 nucleotides are TGTGCCAGCAGCCAAGAGGGGGCGTTGAACACTGAAGCTTTCTTT. It specifies CASSQEGALNTEAFF. Using reference TRBV14 and TRBJ1-1 for the parts outside the CDR3, the full variable domain is EAGVTQFPSHSVIEKGQTVTLRCDPISGHDNLYWYRRVMGKEIKFLLHFVKESKQDESGMPNNRFLAERTGGTYSTLKVQPAELEDSGVYFCASSQEGALNTEAFFGQGTRLTVV.

The CDR3 region has the DNA TGTGCCAGCAGTTTAGTAGGGGACCAAGAGACCCAGTACTTC. It encodes CASSLVGDQETQYF. The chain joins TRBV28 to TRBJ2-5; D perhaps matches TRBD1 (5 bases). Trimming removed 2 bases from V and 0 bases from J, with 7 bases in between. The germline CDR1 and CDR2 sequences are MDHEN and SYDVKM. The CDR3 is 14 amino acids. The full variable domain, rest sourced from reference TRBV28 and TRBJ2-5, is DVKVTQSSRYLVKRTGEKVFLECVQDMDHENMFWYRQDPGLGLRLIYFSYDVKMKEKGDIPEGYSVSREKKERFSLILESASTNQTSMYLCASSLVGDQETQYFGPGTRLLVL.

The J gene is TRBJ2-5, the V gene TRBV4-1, with D tentatively TRBD1 (5 bases). This CDR3 region has 15 residues. Trimming took 1 base from V and 5 from J, leaving 14 bases between them. Germline assignment: CDR1 MGHRA and CDR2 YSYEKL. Here the CDR3 DNA reads TGCGCCAGCAGCCAAGTGGGGCAAGGTGCCGAGACCCAGTACTTC. Protein product: CASSQVGQGAETQYF.

The V call is TRBV30, the J call TRBJ2-5, with a possible D match to TRBD2 (6 bases). Germline CDR1 and CDR2: GTSNPN and SVGIG (reference sequence). The CDR3 length is 12 residues. V was cut by 3 bases and J by 5 bases, with 10 bases left in between. The CDR3 is CAWRVGGETQYF. CDR3 coding DNA: TGTGCCTGGAGGGTGGGAGGTGAGACCCAGTACTTC. Drawing the rest from reference TRBV30 and TRBJ2-5, the complete variable domain is SQTIHQWPATLVQPVGSPLSLECTVEGTSNPNLYWYRQAAGRGLQLLFYSVGIGQISSEVPQNLSASRPQDRQFILSSKKLLLSDSGFYLCAWRVGGETQYFGPGTRLLVL.

This rearrangement joins TRBV30 to TRBJ1-5; D possibly corresponds to TRBD1 (6 bases). Germline loops: CDR1 GTSNPN, CDR2 SVGIG (reference sequence). The V gene lost 5 bases and the J gene lost 5 bases, with 13 bases spanning the gap. The CDR3 totals 13 residues. The chain's CDR3 is CAWATGYDQPQHF. The CDR3, as DNA: TGTGCCTGGGCAACAGGGTACGATCAGCCCCAGCATTTT.

This clone was counted a single time. The chain has TRBV3-1 (or the pseudogene TRBV3-2) and TRBJ1-2; weak D call: TRBD1 (6 bases). With 1 base removed from V and 4 bases from J, the gap between germline ends came to 16 bases. Germline CDR1 reads LGHDT; CDR2 reads YNNKEL (reference sequence). The CDR3 spans 16 residues. The CDR3 reads CASSQAPTGYGYGYTF. Written as DNA, the CDR3 is TGTGCCAGCAGCCAAGCCCCTACAGGGTACGGCTATGGCTACACCTTC.

Remarks on this clone: This CDR3 is also generated by other DNA sequences in the sample. The genes are TRBV18 and TRBJ1-5; D is ambiguous. V was trimmed by 2 bases and J by 5 bases, leaving 7 bases between them. CDR3 length: 13 residues. Germline-derived CDR1 and CDR2 are KGHSH and LQKENI. The CDR3 loop reads CASSPGRDQPQHF. The CDR3 bases are TGTGCCAGCTCACCAGGGAGGGATCAGCCCCAGCATTTT.

The rearrangement links TRBV5-8 to TRBJ1-6; 10 bases fit TRBD1. J lost 7 bases, V lost 4 bases, and 5 bases had no gene match. The CDR3 extends over 15 amino acids. The germline V gene has CDR1 SGHTS and CDR2 YDEGEE. This chain's CDR3 is CASSVGQGWNSPLHF. CDR3 nucleotides: TGTGCCAGCAGCGTGGGACAGGGGTGGAATTCACCCCTCCACTTT.

There are many counts of this clone. This chain uses TRBV27 with TRBJ2-7, with D possibly matching TRBD1 (6 bases). The V gene lost 8 bases and the J gene lost 6 bases, with 20 bases spanning the gap. Germline CDR1 is MNHEY and CDR2 is SMNVEV (reference sequence). This CDR3 contains 14 residues. CDR3 sequence: CASRGSGAILEQYF. CDR3 coding DNA: TGTGCCAGCCGCGGTTCAGGGGCGATTCTCGAGCAGTACTTC.

The CDR3 here is CASSVSGSGSTDTQYF. For the CDR3, the DNA is TGTGCCAGCAGCGTATCCGGTAGCGGGAGCACAGATACGCAGTATTTT. This chain links TRBV9 with TRBJ2-3; 7 bases align to TRBD2. Germline CDR1 reads SGDLS; CDR2 reads YYNGEE. J lost 0 bases, V lost 1 base, and 5 bases had no gene match. The CDR3 extends over 16 amino acids.

The chain recombines TRBV7-2 with TRBJ2-5; 13 positions match TRBD2. V shed 5 bases, J shed 4 bases, and the junction held 7 bases outside the gene matches. CDR1 is SGHTA, CDR2 FQGNSA, per germline. This CDR3 is built from 16 residues. The CDR3: CASSARTSGSGETQYF. Written as DNA, the CDR3 is TGTGCCAGCAGCGCCAGGACTAGCGGGAGTGGAGAGACCCAGTACTTC.

This clone has just one count. The CDR3 loop reads CATQGVRGYTF. The CDR3 bases are TGTGCCACTCAGGGCGTGCGTGGCTACACCTTC. The rearrangement links TRBV10-3 to TRBJ1-2; D is perhaps TRBD1 (5 bases). Looked up from germline, CDR1 is ENHRY and CDR2 is SYGVKD. V was cut by 10 bases and J by 7 bases, with 13 bases left in between. There are 11 residues in the CDR3.

The V gene is TRBV2, the J gene TRBJ1-5, with D possibly TRBD1 on 5 matching bases. Germline V CDR1 and CDR2: SNHLY, FYNNEI. V lost 6 bases to trimming and J lost 12 bases, with 15 bases between them. The CDR3 loop spans 12 amino acids. CDR3 in DNA: TGTGCCAGCAGGGGGGAGGGGAGGGACCAGCATTTT. It translates to CASRGEGRDQHF.

The CDR3 sequence: CASRPGVTETQYF. The DNA for the CDR3 is TGTGCCAGCAGACCAGGGGTGACGGAGACCCAGTACTTC. V and J are TRBV6-5 and TRBJ2-5, with D possibly being TRBD1 (6 bases). V lost 6 bases and J lost 5, with 13 bases in between. Germline V gene data show CDR1 as MNHEY and CDR2 as SVGAGI. CDR3 length equals 13 residues.

This chain connects TRBV7-6 to TRBJ2-5; 10 positions agree with TRBD2. Germline trimming cut 2 bases from V and 5 bases from J; bases unmatched to any gene: 8. The CDR3 consists of 16 residues. Germline V gives CDR1 SGHVS, CDR2 FNYEAQ. The CDR3 sequence: CASSLRASGSEETQYF. As DNA, the CDR3 is TGTGCCAGCAGCTTACGGGCTAGCGGGAGTGAGGAGACCCAGTACTTC.

The CDR3 DNA reads as TGTGCCAGCACATCCGGGACAGGGATTTCTCATAACGAGCAGTACTTC. Encoded protein: CASTSGTGISHNEQYF. V usage is TRBV5-4 and J usage is TRBJ2-7, with TRBD1 matching 9 bases. This CDR3 contains 16 residues. CDR1 and CDR2 (germline): SGHNT, YYREEE (reference sequence). The J segment lost 5 bases and the V segment lost 6 bases, leaving 15 bases of the junction unmatched. Together with reference TRBV5-4 and TRBJ2-7, the CDR3 gives the full variable domain: ETGVTQSPTHLIKTRGQQVTLRCSSQSGHNTVSWYQQALGQGPQFIFQYYREEENGRGNFPPRFSGLQFPNYSSELNVNALELDDSALYLCASTSGTGISHNEQYFGPGTRLTVT.